What follows are 30 T cell receptor beta chains derived from one specimen sequenced in a study of cytomegalovirus exposure and HLA in healthy donors. PCR primers comprised 60 Vbeta and 13 Jbeta primers. Measured with immunoSEQ multiplex PCR; TCRdb has only the in-frame clones, and not every one. Of approximately 190,000 clones in the sample, around 82% are singletons; the top ten hold approximately 1.7%. Sequencing used PBMCs. The receptors were gathered from a middle-aged man in good health and CMV-seropositive.

This clone was found a few times. V gene TRBV27 combines with J gene TRBJ1-2, with 9 positions matching TRBD1. Looked up from germline, CDR1 is MNHEY and CDR2 is SMNVEV (reference sequence). The CDR3 runs 16 residues. V was clipped by 1 base and J by 8 bases; unmatched bases: 11. The CDR3: CASSLWPGQGSYGYTF. CDR3 DNA sequence: TGTGCCAGCAGTTTATGGCCGGGACAGGGCAGTTACGGCTACACCTTC.

The V gene is TRBV6-4, the J gene TRBJ2-3; 12 nucleotides agree with TRBD2. CDR1 and CDR2 from the germline V gene are MRHNA and SNTAGT. The CDR3 runs to 17 residues. V lost 2 bases, J lost 4 bases, and 7 bases stayed unmatched. CDR3: CASSDGGLAGSSDTQYF. The CDR3 bases are TGTGCCAGCAGTGACGGTGGACTAGCGGGGTCTTCAGATACGCAGTATTTT.

V usage is TRBV5-1 and J usage is TRBJ1-5, with 7 bases lining up with TRBD1. Trimming cost V 3 bases and J 6 bases; bases outside gene matches: 3. The CDR3 loop spans 13 amino acids. In germline, CDR1 is SGHRS, CDR2 YFSETQ. The DNA of the CDR3 is TGCGCCAGCAGCTCGACAGGGTCTCAGCCCCAGCATTTT. Translation gives CASSSTGSQPQHF.

V and J are TRBV18 and TRBJ2-1; D is perhaps TRBD2 (6 bases). The CDR3 has 14 amino acids. Trimming cost V 3 bases and J 12 bases, with 18 bases left between them. CDR1 and CDR2 (germline): KGHSH, LQKENI. CDR3: CASSPEGGAPSQFF. DNA for the CDR3: TGTGCCAGCTCACCCGAAGGAGGGGCCCCTTCGCAGTTCTTC.

The chain uses TRBV4-3 and TRBJ1-1; D gene uncertain. This CDR3 contains 14 residues. Looked up from germline, CDR1 is LGHNA and CDR2 is YSLEER. V was trimmed by 1 base and J by 0 bases, leaving 6 bases between them. Here the CDR3 reads CASSQGHLNTEAFF. In nucleotides, the CDR3 is TGCGCCAGCAGCCAAGGACATTTGAACACTGAAGCTTTCTTT.

The chain links TRBV7-2 to TRBJ2-3; 7 bases align to TRBD2. Trimming took 4 bases from V and 3 from J; bases not matched to a gene: 10. The CDR3 sequence is 16 residues long. CDR1 and CDR2 from the germline V gene are SGHTA and FQGNSA. CDR3 bases: TGTGCCAGCAGCTCTCGGCGGGGGTTCGGGACAGATACGCAGTATTTT. Protein product: CASSSRRGFGTDTQYF.

This chain uses TRBV7-6 with TRBJ2-7, with 10 bases identical to TRBD2. The V and J ends lost 5 bases and 7 bases, in that order; junction bases with no gene match: 14. Germline CDR1 reads SGHVS; CDR2 reads FNYEAQ. The CDR3 covers 16 residues. Here the CDR3 reads CASSPGLAASGGEQYF. Here the CDR3 DNA reads TGTGCCAGCAGCCCTGGACTAGCGGCCTCAGGGGGGGAGCAGTACTTC.

This clone appeared once. This chain uses TRBV28 with TRBJ2-3; 8 bases are shared with TRBD2. This CDR3 contains 15 residues. Losses at the gene ends were 6 bases for V and 3 bases for J; bases not matched to a gene: 8. Germline V CDR1 and CDR2: MDHEN, SYDVKM. The CDR3 nucleotides read TGTGCCAGCAGCCTCAGCGGGAGACCTACAGATACGCAGTATTTT. Its protein is CASSLSGRPTDTQYF.

The genes are TRBV2 and TRBJ2-5, with 9 nucleotides matching TRBD2. The V and J ends lost 5 bases and 5 bases, in that order; junction bases with no gene match: 9. Germline CDR1 and CDR2: SNHLY and FYNNEI. There are 15 residues in the CDR3. The CDR3 DNA reads as TGTGCCAGCAGTCCTCTAGCGGGACCCGGGGAGACCCAGTACTTC. Translating it yields CASSPLAGPGETQYF.

V usage is TRBV5-6 and J usage is TRBJ2-5; tentatively, D is TRBD1 (5 bases). The CDR3 sequence is 12 residues long. V was trimmed by 3 bases and J by 6 bases, leaving 9 bases between them. Germline V gene sequence: CDR1 SGHDT, CDR2 YYEEEE. The CDR3 spells CASSSGKKTQYF. CDR3 DNA sequence: TGTGCCAGCAGCTCAGGGAAGAAGACCCAGTACTTC.

The genes are TRBV23-1 and TRBJ2-7; 9 bases agree with TRBD1. TRBV23-1 is an open reading frame, and its role is uncertain. J lost 1 base, V lost 4 bases, and 5 bases had no gene match. CDR3 length: 15 residues. CDR3 in amino acids: CASSPHRGPSYEQYF. CDR3 DNA sequence: TGCGCCAGCAGTCCACACAGGGGGCCATCCTACGAGCAGTACTTC.

With respect to this clone: The identical CDR3 is also encoded by other nucleotide sequences in the sample. The genes are TRBV10-3 and TRBJ2-5; possible D gene TRBD2, 6 bases. Germline V CDR1 and CDR2: ENHRY, SYGVKD. The CDR3 contains 17 residues. The V and J ends lost 4 bases and 2 bases respectively, with 20 bases between them. The DNA of the CDR3 is TGTGCCATCAGTGTGAGCCGGCGGGATAGGGTTCAAGAGACCCAGTACTTC. Protein: CAISVSRRDRVQETQYF.

CDR3 sequence: CASGLAPPGQGGETQYF. For the CDR3, the DNA is TGTGCTAGTGGTTTGGCTCCTCCGGGACAGGGAGGAGAGACCCAGTACTTC. This chain joins TRBV12-5 and TRBJ2-5, with 9 bases that match TRBD1. Germline lookup yields CDR1 LGHNT and CDR2 FRNRAP. This CDR3 has 17 amino acids. J gave up 4 bases and V 1 base, and 10 bases lay outside the gene matches.

The chain couples TRBV4-3 to TRBJ2-6; 8 positions match TRBD2. Germline CDR1 and CDR2: LGHNA and YSLEER. The J segment lost 0 bases and the V segment lost 0 bases, leaving 13 bases of the junction unmatched. The CDR3 consists of 21 residues. CDR3 DNA sequence: TGCGCCAGCAGCCAAGATACCCCCGGGGGGGGCACCCTCTCTGGGGCCAACGTCCTGACTTTC. Residues: CASSQDTPGGGTLSGANVLTF.

The genes are TRBV19 and TRBJ1-2, with 7 bases lining up with TRBD1. The ends lost 4 bases at V and 8 bases at J; junction bases unmatched: 7. This CDR3 comprises 13 residues. The germline V gene encodes CDR1 LNHDA and CDR2 SQIVND (reference sequence). In DNA, the CDR3 is TGTGCCAGTAGTAACGACAGGGTCGAGGGCTACACCTTC. This codes for CASSNDRVEGYTF.

V and J are TRBV11-3 and TRBJ2-5, with D possibly TRBD2 on 6 matching bases. CDR3 length: 16 amino acids. Germline V gene sequence: CDR1 SGHNT, CDR2 YENEEA. The V gene lost 5 bases and the J gene lost 4 bases, with 20 bases spanning the gap. The CDR3 protein is CASSPGLGLEGETQYF. CDR3 coding DNA: TGTGCCAGCAGCCCGGGCCTGGGACTCGAGGGAGAGACCCAGTACTTC.

V is TRBV18 and J is TRBJ2-7; D is possibly TRBD1 (6 bases). Trimming cost V 4 bases and J 5 bases, with 9 bases left between them. In germline, CDR1 is KGHSH, CDR2 LQKENI. The CDR3 totals 12 residues. The CDR3 sequence: CASSQTGHEQYF. CDR3 nucleotide sequence: TGTGCCAGCTCACAAACAGGGCACGAGCAGTACTTC.

In its sample, this clone was seen once. The chain employs TRBV7-2 and TRBJ2-1, with TRBD2 matching over 10 bases. Germline-derived CDR1 and CDR2 are SGHTA and FQGNSA. CDR3 size: 17 residues. Trimming took 1 base from V and 3 from J; bases not matched to a gene: 6. CDR3 coding DNA: TGTGCCAGCAGCTTAGGAGCGGGAGGGGTGGTCTACAATGAGCAGTTCTTC. It translates to CASSLGAGGVVYNEQFF.

The chain joins TRBV28 to TRBJ1-5, with 8 bases aligning to TRBD1. CDR3 length equals 15 residues. CDR1 is MDHEN, CDR2 SYDVKM, per germline. With V trimmed by 6 bases and J by 8 bases, 12 bases remained unmatched. CDR3: CASSTPGGGWKPQHF. CDR3 nucleotides: TGTGCCAGCAGCACTCCAGGGGGCGGTTGGAAGCCCCAGCATTTT.

The gene calls are TRBV7-9 and TRBJ1-2; D gene unclear. V dropped 1 base and J dropped 4 bases, with 13 bases sitting between them. The germline gives CDR1 SEHNR, CDR2 FQNEAQ (reference sequence). The CDR3 has 15 amino acids. The CDR3 is CASSLDQHSLYGYTF. CDR3 sequence (DNA): TGTGCCAGCAGCTTAGACCAGCACAGCCTCTATGGCTACACCTTC.

CDR3 in DNA: TGTGCCAGCAGTGTAGGTGGGAGCGGCAATGAGCAGTTCTTC. Protein product: CASSVGGSGNEQFF. The chain has TRBV6-4 and TRBJ2-1; D is possibly TRBD2 (5 bases). Germline CDR1 MRHNA, CDR2 SNTAGT. The CDR3 has 14 amino acids. Trimming took 4 bases from V and 6 from J, leaving 13 bases between them.

This chain uses TRBV6-5 with TRBJ2-7; D gene ambiguous. Trimming pared 7 bases from V and 2 bases from J, leaving 15 bases between. This CDR3 contains 14 residues. From germline, CDR1 is MNHEY and CDR2 SVGAGI. CDR3 region: CASMSPKLPYEQYF. Written as DNA, the CDR3 is TGTGCCAGCATGAGTCCTAAGCTACCCTACGAGCAGTACTTC.

The J gene is TRBJ2-1, the V gene TRBV5-4, with TRBD1 identical over 8 bases. The germline V gene encodes CDR1 SGHNT and CDR2 YYREEE (reference sequence). The ends lost 7 bases at V and 9 bases at J; junction bases unmatched: 6. The CDR3 runs 12 residues. The CDR3 DNA is TGTGCCAGCGCCCTTACAGGGGGTGAGCAGTTCTTC. It translates to CASALTGGEQFF.

The chain carries TRBV2 and TRBJ2-6; no firm D call. The germline CDR1 and CDR2 sequences are SNHLY and FYNNEI. The length of the CDR3 is 14 residues. Trimming removed 5 bases from V and 7 bases from J, with 12 bases in between. The CDR3 loop is CASSYGAEANVLTF. CDR3 sequence (DNA): TGTGCCAGCAGTTACGGCGCGGAAGCCAACGTCCTGACTTTC.

This chain connects TRBV7-8 to TRBJ2-1; 8 nucleotides align to TRBD2. CDR1 SGHVS and CDR2 FQNEAQ come from the germline V gene. CDR3 length: 16 amino acids. V shed 6 bases and J 5 bases; nucleotides not matched to a gene: 12. The CDR3 bases are TGTGCCAGCAGAAACCTCGATGTTAGCGGGAACAATGAGCAGTTCTTC. It encodes CASRNLDVSGNNEQFF.

CDR3 bases: TGTGCCAGCAGCCCCGGCCTCGGGGGCAATGAGCAGTTCTTC. It is translated as CASSPGLGGNEQFF. The rearrangement links TRBV9 to TRBJ2-1; D is perhaps TRBD2 (6 bases). The CDR3 is 14 amino acids. CDR1 is SGDLS, CDR2 YYNGEE, per germline. The germline V and J ends were trimmed by 4 bases and 6 bases, with 14 bases remaining between them. Combining the CDR3 with reference TRBV9 and TRBJ2-1 gives the whole variable domain DSGVTQTPKHLITATGQRVTLRCSPRSGDLSVYWYQQSLDQGLQFLIQYYNGEERAKGNILERFSAQQFPDLHSELNLSSLELGDSALYFCASSPGLGGNEQFFGPGTRLTVL.

The V call is TRBV19, the J call TRBJ2-3; D possibly corresponds to TRBD2 (7 bases). V dropped 3 bases and J dropped 2 bases, with 27 bases sitting between them. Germline-derived CDR1 and CDR2 are LNHDA and SQIVND (reference sequence). The CDR3 runs 20 residues. In DNA form, the CDR3 reads TGTGCCAGTAGTATGGGGGCTAGCGGCATCTGGAGCTCGAACACAGATACGCAGTATTTT. Translated: CASSMGASGIWSSNTDTQYF. Full variable domain (rest looked up from reference TRBV19 and TRBJ2-3): DGGITQSPKYLFRKEGQNVTLSCEQNLNHDAMYWYRQDPGQGLRLIYYSQIVNDFQKGDIAEGYSVSREKKESFPLTVTSAQKNPTAFYLCASSMGASGIWSSNTDTQYFGPGTRLTVL.

V is TRBV29-1 and J is TRBJ2-7; D is perhaps TRBD1 (6 bases). Germline lookup yields CDR1 SQVTM and CDR2 ANQGSEA. The CDR3 is made up of 14 amino acids. V dropped 7 bases and J dropped 3 bases, with 19 bases sitting between them. CDR3: CSAQGVGQFYEQYF. The CDR3 DNA sequence: TGCAGCGCCCAAGGGGTGGGACAATTCTACGAGCAGTACTTC.

Only one count was recorded for this clone. The chain recombines TRBV4-3 with TRBJ1-2; TRBD1 agrees at 7 bases. CDR3 length equals 13 residues. The J segment lost 6 bases and the V segment lost 4 bases, leaving 5 bases of the junction unmatched. The germline V gene has CDR1 LGHNA and CDR2 YSLEER. The CDR3 DNA follows: TGCGCCAGCAGCCCAAACAGGGGTGATGGCTACACCTTC. Encoded protein: CASSPNRGDGYTF.

The chain joins TRBV29-1 to TRBJ2-5; 8 nucleotides match TRBD1. The germline V gene has CDR1 SQVTM and CDR2 ANQGSEA. V was clipped by 7 bases and J by 1 base; unmatched bases: 14. This CDR3 region has 16 residues. CDR3 protein: CSAQDRGGGVQETQYF. The CDR3 DNA reads TGCAGCGCTCAAGACAGGGGTGGCGGAGTCCAAGAGACCCAGTACTTC.